This TCR beta chain was identified in a study of blood T cells in healthy people across ages. Overall study findings and caveats: CMV status of donors was not determined, possibly confounding expanded clonotype changes.

CDR3 length: 14 amino acids. Germline CDR1 reads SGHRS; CDR2 reads YFSETQ. The V gene lost 2 bases and the J gene lost 7 bases, with 16 bases spanning the gap. With regard to this clonotype: Its antigen is still unknown.

Every donor contributed roughly 10 milliliters of peripheral blood by blood draw. Extractions gave at least 6 micrograms of total RNA per sample. Primers used in a second PCR of roughly 6 to 11 cycles were a sample-barcoded 5' primer and a J-beta primer mix. With 12 random nucleotides, a template-switch adaptor tagged each individual cDNA molecule. TCRdb re-derived calls from the 5' RACE reads in MiXCR, one entry per CDR3 protein. The data show hundreds of thousands of distinct CDR3 sequences, approximately 43% seen once. The TCR originated in a woman aged 60-75 years in good health. This chain connects TRBV5-1 to TRBJ2-7, with D maybe TRBD1 (5 bases). Sequences were obtained from blood. CDR3: CASSLTGSYNEQYF. CDR3 DNA sequence: TGCGCCAGCAGCTTAACAGGCTCCTACAATGAGCAGTACTTC.